The 20 T cell receptor beta chains below all came from one sample that was sequenced in a study of T cell changes during pregnancy in multiple sclerosis. Measured with immunoSEQ multiplex PCR; TCRdb has only the in-frame clones, and not every one. The sample holds about 70,000 clones; 85% to 95% are singletons and the top ten take roughly 3.2%. The sequences come from CD8+ T cells from peripheral blood mononuclear cells, collected in the third trimester of pregnancy. These receptors were taken from a female donor in good health, enrolled as a control in a pregnancy study.

This clone was picked up one time. The rearrangement joins TRBV6-1 to TRBJ2-1; 9 nucleotides align to TRBD2. V dropped 0 bases and J dropped 2; count of bases not matched to a gene: 2. The CDR3 is 16 residues long. CDR1 is MNHNS, CDR2 SASEGT, per germline. DNA for the CDR3: TGTGCCAGCAGTGAAGCTAGCGGGGGCCCCTACAATGAGCAGTTCTTC. Translating it yields CASSEASGGPYNEQFF.

The chain carries TRBV27 and TRBJ1-2; 7 bases match TRBD1. Germline V gene lookup returns CDR1 MNHEY and CDR2 SMNVEV (reference sequence). There are 17 residues in the CDR3. J was trimmed by 0 bases and V by 3 bases; bases with no gene match: 10. CDR3 sequence: CASSFYPSTGANYGYTF. For the CDR3, the DNA is TGTGCCAGCAGTTTTTATCCGTCCACAGGGGCTAACTATGGCTACACCTTC.

The rearrangement uses TRBV27 and TRBJ1-2; 7 bases are shared with TRBD1. V dropped 6 bases and J dropped 4; count of bases not matched to a gene: 8. The CDR3 is made up of 14 amino acids. Looked up from germline, CDR1 is MNHEY and CDR2 is SMNVEV (reference sequence). CDR3 bases: TGTGCCAGCAGCTATAAGGGACAGCTCTATGGCTACACCTTC. It is translated as CASSYKGQLYGYTF.

The gene calls are TRBV9 and TRBJ2-3, with 10 bases aligning to TRBD2. CDR1 and CDR2 from the germline V gene are SGDLS and YYNGEE. The CDR3 is made up of 16 amino acids. J was trimmed by 2 bases and V by 4 bases; bases with no gene match: 7. The CDR3 nucleotides are TGTGCCAGCAGCTCAGAGCGGGGGGGCCTCACAGATACGCAGTATTTT. Amino acid sequence: CASSSERGGLTDTQYF.

The CDR3 loop reads CASSLEGTRGVTGELFF. As DNA, the CDR3 is TGTGCCAGCAGCTTAGAGGGAACGCGGGGGGTAACCGGGGAGCTGTTTTTT. The chain is built from TRBV13 and TRBJ2-2; 8 nucleotides align to TRBD2. Germline assignment: CDR1 PRHDT and CDR2 FYEKMQ (reference sequence). The CDR3 totals 17 residues. Losses at the gene ends were 1 base for V and 5 bases for J; bases not matched to a gene: 9.

The chain employs TRBV19 and TRBJ2-7, with D uncertain. Per the germline V gene, CDR1 is LNHDA and CDR2 is SQIVND (reference sequence). Trimming took off 1 base at V and 6 bases at J, with 7 bases between the two ends. This CDR3 spans 12 amino acids. The CDR3 DNA sequence: TGTGCCAGTAGTATAGGGTGGAGCGAGCAGTACTTC. Encoded protein: CASSIGWSEQYF. Drawing the rest from reference TRBV19 and TRBJ2-7, the complete variable domain is DGGITQSPKYLFRKEGQNVTLSCEQNLNHDAMYWYRQDPGQGLRLIYYSQIVNDFQKGDIAEGYSVSREKKESFPLTVTSAQKNPTAFYLCASSIGWSEQYFGPGTRLTVT.

The chain has TRBV28 and TRBJ2-7; a possible D gene is TRBD2 (6 bases). Per the germline V gene, CDR1 is MDHEN and CDR2 is SYDVKM. The germline V and J ends were trimmed by 5 bases and 1 base, with 18 bases remaining between them. This CDR3 has 16 amino acids. The CDR3 DNA reads TGTGCCAGCAGTCTTGCCCCCGGGACTTTTTCCTACGAGCAGTACTTC. This gives the protein CASSLAPGTFSYEQYF. Full variable domain (rest looked up from reference TRBV28 and TRBJ2-7): DVKVTQSSRYLVKRTGEKVFLECVQDMDHENMFWYRQDPGLGLRLIYFSYDVKMKEKGDIPEGYSVSREKKERFSLILESASTNQTSMYLCASSLAPGTFSYEQYFGPGTRLTVT.

This clone was counted once. This chain links TRBV27 with TRBJ1-6, with TRBD1 identical over 8 bases. The ends lost 5 bases at V and 4 bases at J; junction bases unmatched: 4. The CDR3 is 15 residues long. Per germline, CDR1 MNHEY and CDR2 SMNVEV (reference sequence). The CDR3 here is CASSLRQGYNSPLHF. CDR3 bases: TGTGCCAGCAGTCTCCGACAGGGGTATAATTCACCCCTCCACTTT.

The chain couples TRBV6-5 to TRBJ2-2, with TRBD1 as a possible D gene (6 bases). Germline assignment: CDR1 MNHEY and CDR2 SVGAGI. This CDR3 is 13 amino acids long. Trimming took 8 bases from V and 7 from J, leaving 14 bases between them. The CDR3 DNA sequence: TGTGCCAGCGTTAGTAGCAGGGGCGGGGAGCTGTTTTTT. Its protein product is CASVSSRGGELFF.

V and J are TRBV27 and TRBJ1-2; 7 bases line up with TRBD1. Germline CDR1 MNHEY, CDR2 SMNVEV (reference sequence). V was pared by 5 bases and J by 8 bases, with 5 bases of the junction left unmatched. The CDR3 is made up of 12 amino acids. The CDR3 loop is CASSPTGLGYTF. As DNA, the CDR3 is TGTGCCAGCAGTCCGACAGGGCTGGGCTACACCTTC.

V and J are TRBV5-6 and TRBJ2-7; D perhaps matches TRBD1 (5 bases). Germline values: CDR1 SGHDT, CDR2 YYEEEE. This CDR3 comprises 13 residues. The V and J ends lost 1 base and 4 bases respectively, with 9 bases between them. CDR3 DNA sequence: TGTGCCAGCAGCTTGTGGACACTTTACGAGCAGTACTTC. Protein: CASSLWTLYEQYF. Variable domain in full (rest from reference TRBV5-6 and TRBJ2-7): DAGVTQSPTHLIKTRGQQVTLRCSPKSGHDTVSWYQQALGQGPQFIFQYYEEEERQRGNFPDRFSGHQFPNYSSELNVNALLLGDSALYLCASSLWTLYEQYFGPGTRLTVT.

DNA of the CDR3: TGTGCCAGCAGGCTGGACAGCAATAATGAAAAACTGTTTTTT. Protein: CASRLDSNNEKLFF. This chain connects TRBV27 to TRBJ1-4, with D perhaps TRBD1 (6 bases). This CDR3 contains 14 residues. V dropped 6 bases and J dropped 4 bases, with 12 bases sitting between them. Germline values: CDR1 MNHEY, CDR2 SMNVEV (reference sequence).

The chain uses TRBV4-3 and TRBJ2-7; 9 positions agree with TRBD1. The CDR3 contains 15 residues. J was trimmed by 2 bases and V by 3 bases; bases with no gene match: 5. Germline V gene lookup returns CDR1 LGHNA and CDR2 YSLEER. CDR3 sequence (DNA): TGCGCCAGCAGCCATTCGACAGGGGGGACCTACGAGCAGTACTTC. Its translation is CASSHSTGGTYEQYF.

The chain carries TRBV4-2 and TRBJ2-7; TRBD1 agrees at 8 bases. The CDR3 length is 16 residues. Germline CDR1 is LGHNA and CDR2 is YNFKEQ. Trimming removed 0 bases from V and 2 bases from J; junction bases left unmatched: 6. In DNA form, the CDR3 reads TGTGCCAGCAGCCAAGATTGGACAGGGACGACCTACGAGCAGTACTTC. Translation: CASSQDWTGTTYEQYF.

This clone was observed a single time. CDR3 sequence: CASRAGAQYEQYF. The CDR3 region has the DNA TGTGCCAGTAGGGCAGGGGCTCAGTACGAGCAGTACTTC. The chain employs TRBV19 and TRBJ2-7, with D possibly matching TRBD1 (6 bases). Germline CDR1 and CDR2: LNHDA and SQIVND (reference sequence). Trimming took off 6 bases at V and 4 bases at J, with 13 bases between the two ends. The CDR3 contains 13 residues.

The chain joins TRBV11-3 to TRBJ2-7; D not resolved. The CDR3 runs to 13 residues. The germline V gene has CDR1 SGHNT and CDR2 YENEEA. Trimming stripped 4 bases from V and 3 bases from J, with 10 bases between. The CDR3 coding sequence is TGTGCCAGCAGCTCGACAAGAGTCTACGAGCAGTACTTC. Its translation: CASSSTRVYEQYF.

The gene calls are TRBV4-3 and TRBJ2-5; 8 bases align to TRBD2. From germline, CDR1 is LGHNA and CDR2 YSLEER. The CDR3 contains 17 residues. V shed 0 bases and J 5 bases; nucleotides not matched to a gene: 11. In DNA form, the CDR3 reads TGCGCCAGCAGCCAAGATAGGTTCGGGGGGGCATTTGAGACCCAGTACTTC. Its translation is CASSQDRFGGAFETQYF.

About this clone itself: This CDR3 is also generated by other DNA sequences in the sample. This chain joins TRBV4-3 and TRBJ2-5; no firm D call. Per the germline V gene, CDR1 is LGHNA and CDR2 is YSLEER. V lost 0 bases, J lost 5 bases, and 7 bases lay in between. This CDR3 is 13 amino acids long. The CDR3 protein is CASSQDSRETQYF. DNA of the CDR3: TGCGCCAGCAGCCAAGATTCGAGGGAGACCCAGTACTTC.

The chain couples TRBV4-2 to TRBJ2-1, with 14 bases lining up with TRBD2. Unmatched junction bases numbered 10, after V lost 2 bases and J lost 7 bases. The CDR3 covers 18 residues. The germline V gene encodes CDR1 LGHNA and CDR2 YNFKEQ. The CDR3 DNA sequence: TGTGCCAGCAGCCAACGTCTCTACGGGACTAGCGGGGGTAATGAGCAGTTCTTC. Translation gives CASSQRLYGTSGGNEQFF.

This chain links TRBV4-3 with TRBJ2-1, with D perhaps matching TRBD1 (5 bases). Between the trimmed V and J ends, which lost 0 bases and 4 bases, there was a span of 13 bases. From germline, CDR1 is LGHNA and CDR2 YSLEER. The CDR3 length is 16 residues. CDR3 in amino acids: CASSQDFDSKYNEQFF. The DNA for the CDR3 is TGCGCCAGCAGCCAAGATTTCGACAGCAAGTACAATGAGCAGTTCTTC.